This T cell receptor beta chain was recorded in a study of molecular identifiers for immune sequencing clone quantification. Study overall: Naive CD8 cell RNA, from 20,000 or 100,000 cells, was split five ways in replicates, with four sequenced.

Germline trimming cut 4 bases from V and 0 bases from J; bases unmatched to any gene: 8. Per the germline V gene, CDR1 is MNHEY and CDR2 is SMNVEV (reference sequence). CDR3 length: 17 amino acids. Each CDR3 protein is one row after TCRdb ran MiXCR on the PCR reads. The table shows under 350,000 distinct CDR3 sequences, with 24% occurring only once. Material for sequencing was naive CD8+ T cells from blood, with Jurkat cell RNA spiked in. Subset of the sample: FACS-sorted CD8+CD4-CCR7+CD45RA+ naive T cells. This clonotype originated in a human donor in good health. Some libraries in this study had Jurkat cell RNA spiked in. The gene calls are TRBV27 and TRBJ2-1; TRBD2 agrees at 8 bases. The chain's CDR3 is CASSSHLAGPSYNEQFF. In DNA form, the CDR3 reads TGTGCCAGCAGTTCACACTTAGCGGGACCCTCCTACAATGAGCAGTTCTTC.